The clone carrying this TCR beta chain was seen a single time. What it binds is not known. A multiplex PCR was run with 60 Vbeta primers and 13 Jbeta primers. Sequencing used immunoSEQ multiplex PCR; TCRdb keeps in-frame clones, though not all of them. Among around 100,000 clones, around 60% were seen once, and the ten largest hold 3% to 4%. The data are from a study of cytomegalovirus exposure and HLA in healthy donors. About the study: Early on, a data release was issued that held roughly 80 million unique TCRs from HLA-typed donors.

CDR1 is KGHSY, CDR2 FQNENV, per germline. The CDR3 loop spans 14 amino acids. Between the trimmed V and J ends, which lost 1 base and 4 bases, there was a span of 8 bases. Study-level results: Sequencing depth across donors, presence/absence analyses assumed, was roughly uniform. Information on immune exposure was restricted to one variable (CMV serostatus). Testing in vitro showed a few CMV-associated chains specific for CMV antigens.

The chain recombines TRBV16 with TRBJ1-5; D gene uncertain. The sequenced sample consisted of PBMCs. This sequence was found in a woman in her forties or fifties in good health and CMV-seronegative. As DNA, the CDR3 is TGTGCCAGCAGCCAATGGCTCAGTAATCAGCCCCAGCATTTT. Translation gives CASSQWLSNQPQHF.